These 17 T cell receptor beta chains came from one sample sequenced in a study of blood T cell repertoires in COVID-19. Generated by immunoSEQ multiplex PCR, the TCRdb table keeps only in-frame clones and is missing some. This table holds roughly 80,000 clones, roughly 78% found once. The source material was peripheral blood. The receptors shown here come from a human donor in a cohort sampled during active COVID-19.

This sequence joins TRBV18 and TRBJ2-1; 7 bases map to TRBD1. CDR1 KGHSH and CDR2 LQKENI come from the germline V gene. This CDR3 is 15 amino acids long. The trim removed 2 bases at V and 6 bases at J, leaving 7 bases unmatched. The CDR3 here is CASSPTSDRVNEQFF. The CDR3 coding sequence is TGTGCCAGCTCACCAACCTCCGACAGGGTCAATGAGCAGTTCTTC.

The chain carries TRBV6-5 and TRBJ1-2, with D unresolved. The ends were cut back, 6 bases at V and 8 bases at J, with 19 bases in the middle. Germline-derived CDR1 and CDR2 are MNHEY and SVGAGI. The CDR3 length is 14 residues. The CDR3 spells CASSLGGWDNGYTF. As DNA, the CDR3 is TGTGCCAGCAGCCTCGGAGGATGGGATAACGGCTACACCTTC.

The genes are TRBV6-5 and TRBJ1-4; weak D call: TRBD1 (5 bases). CDR1 is MNHEY, CDR2 SVGAGI, per germline. The CDR3 runs 13 residues. Trimming pared 8 bases from V and 3 bases from J, leaving 10 bases between. The CDR3 DNA reads TGTGCCAGCCGGGGGGGGGCTAATGAAAAACTGTTTTTT. Its translation is CASRGGANEKLFF.

This clone is medium-sized (0.01 to 0.1%) within its sample. This rearrangement joins TRBV27 to TRBJ1-1; D gene ambiguous. The CDR3 length is 16 residues. In germline, CDR1 is MNHEY, CDR2 SMNVEV (reference sequence). The V end was cut by 3 bases, the J end by 2 bases, with 16 bases between. The DNA for the CDR3 is TGTGCCAGCAGTTTTCACGGTCGAGGTCCAAACACTGAAGCTTTCTTT. Translation gives CASSFHGRGPNTEAFF.

This clone was seen a single time. The rearrangement uses TRBV7-6 and TRBJ2-3; 9 bases match TRBD2. The germline V gene encodes CDR1 SGHVS and CDR2 FNYEAQ. This CDR3 comprises 16 residues. With V trimmed by 1 base and J by 1 base, 3 bases remained unmatched. CDR3 nucleotides: TGTGCCAGCAGCTTAGGTGCTAGCGGGGGCACAGATACGCAGTATTTT. Its protein is CASSLGASGGTDTQYF.

This chain uses TRBV15 with TRBJ2-7; 8 nucleotides agree with TRBD1. Germline V gives CDR1 LNHNV, CDR2 YYDKDF (reference sequence). V lost 6 bases, J lost 7 bases, and 14 bases stayed unmatched. The CDR3 runs 15 residues. The CDR3 region is CATSTGTGRAPEQYF. CDR3 bases: TGTGCCACCAGTACCGGGACAGGTAGGGCCCCGGAGCAGTACTTC.

V is TRBV6-5 and J is TRBJ2-3, with D tentatively TRBD2 (5 bases). Germline V gene lookup returns CDR1 MNHEY and CDR2 SVGAGI. This CDR3 region has 14 residues. V was clipped by 5 bases and J by 2 bases, with 11 bases between them. CDR3 sequence reads: CASSRGPPTDTQYF. The CDR3 DNA reads as TGTGCCAGCAGTCGCGGGCCCCCCACAGATACGCAGTATTTT.

The chain has TRBV30 and TRBJ1-2; 9 positions agree with TRBD1. This CDR3 spans 14 amino acids. Germline-derived CDR1 and CDR2 are GTSNPN and SVGIG (reference sequence). The CDR3 sequence: CALTQGALNYGYTF. The CDR3 DNA reads as TGTGCACTAACACAGGGGGCCCTAAACTATGGCTACACCTTC.

The rearrangement joins TRBV19 to TRBJ1-2, with D hard to call. The CDR3 totals 12 residues. The V gene's germline CDR1 is LNHDA and CDR2 SQIVND (reference sequence). Trimming shortened V by 6 bases and J by 1 base, and 6 bases separated the two germline ends. The CDR3 DNA is TGTGCCAGTAGCAGTTATAACTATGGCTACACCTTC. As protein: CASSSYNYGYTF.

The rearrangement uses TRBV7-9 and TRBJ2-3, with 14 bases matching TRBD2. The CDR3 spans 19 residues. J gave up 1 base and V 5 bases, and 11 bases lay outside the gene matches. Germline loops: CDR1 SEHNR, CDR2 FQNEAQ (reference sequence). Written as DNA, the CDR3 is TGTGCCAGCAGCCAGGGACTAGCGGGGGTGGCGAGCGGCACAGATACGCAGTATTTT. Amino acid sequence: CASSQGLAGVASGTDTQYF.

CDR3 coding DNA: TGCGCCAGCAGCTTGACAGGGGGTAGCTCCTACGAGCAGTACTTC. Encoded protein: CASSLTGGSSYEQYF. The chain joins TRBV5-1 to TRBJ2-7, with 8 bases lining up with TRBD1. CDR3 length: 15 residues. The trim removed 1 base at V and 0 bases at J, leaving 3 bases unmatched. The germline gives CDR1 SGHRS, CDR2 YFSETQ. Filled out from reference TRBV5-1 and TRBJ2-7, the complete variable domain reads KAGVTQTPRYLIKTRGQQVTLSCSPISGHRSVSWYQQTPGQGLQFLFEYFSETQRNKGNFPGRFSGRQFSNSRSEMNVSTLELGDSALYLCASSLTGGSSYEQYFGPGTRLTVT.

The chain combines TRBV2 with TRBJ2-7; D might be TRBD2 (5 bases). Trimming left V 11 bases short and J 5 bases short, with 16 bases between. Germline V gives CDR1 SNHLY, CDR2 FYNNEI. This CDR3 has 12 residues. The CDR3 nucleotides read TGTGCCGCCAAGGTGGAGGCGGACGAGCAGTACTTC. Translating it yields CAAKVEADEQYF.

The V gene is TRBV5-3, the J gene TRBJ1-1; D is unresolved. TRBV5-3 is given ORF status, its function remaining uncertain. This CDR3 has 14 amino acids. V shed 1 base and J shed 1 base, with 8 bases lying between them. CDR3 sequence (DNA): TGTGCCAGAAGCTTGTGTAACGGGAACACTGAAGCTTTCTTT. As protein: CARSLCNGNTEAFF.

The rearrangement links TRBV4-1 to TRBJ2-1; TRBD2 agrees at 7 bases. V gave up 4 bases and J gave up 8 bases; unmatched junction bases: 5. CDR3 length: 13 residues. Germline lookup yields CDR1 MGHRA and CDR2 YSYEKL. The CDR3 protein is CASSPRGRYEQFF. CDR3 coding DNA: TGCGCCAGCAGCCCGCGGGGGAGGTATGAGCAGTTCTTC.

This rearrangement joins TRBV5-4 to TRBJ2-3, with TRBD2 matching 8 bases. The germline CDR1 and CDR2 sequences are SGHNT and YYREEE (reference sequence). The V and J ends lost 0 bases and 2 bases, in that order; junction bases with no gene match: 5. The CDR3 spans 16 residues. The CDR3 reads CASSLGAGAYTDTQYF. The CDR3 DNA reads as TGTGCCAGCAGCTTGGGAGCGGGGGCTTACACAGATACGCAGTATTTT.

This chain links TRBV19 with TRBJ1-4; unclear D gene. CDR1 is LNHDA and CDR2 is SQIVND in the germline V gene (reference sequence). CDR3 length: 14 residues. Trimming stripped 7 bases from V and 0 bases from J, with 9 bases between. CDR3 DNA sequence: TGTGCCAGTACCCGAGTTTCAACTAATGAAAAACTGTTTTTT. This encodes CASTRVSTNEKLFF.

A few counts support this clone. The chain uses TRBV6-2 or TRBV6-3 and TRBJ2-5; D is unclear. Germline CDR1 and CDR2: MNHEY and SVGEGT. The CDR3 spans 15 residues. Trimming took 4 bases from V and 7 from J, leaving 19 bases between them. The CDR3 DNA reads as TGTGCCAGCAGTTCAAATAGACGGGTTGTGGGGACCCAGTACTTC. Translated, it gives CASSSNRRVVGTQYF.